A selection of T cell receptor beta chains follows, all from one sample in a study of T cell responses to AZD1222 COVID-19 vaccine. Clones were sequenced by immunoSEQ multiplex PCR, and TCRdb holds only the in-frame ones, with some missing. This sample has 99,000 or so clones, with over 90% found just once. The sample here was peripheral blood, taken on day 0 of AZD1222 vaccination. Source of these receptors: an adult in good health. Both conserved end residues are part of each CDR3. The D gene is left open where the match is weak. Size values are once, few and many counts, or a class for expanded clones, and some rows have none.

v_call	clone_size	j_call	d_call	cdr3_aa	cdr3_nt
TRBV5-4	once	TRBJ2-7	.	CASSSPTGRGEQYF	TGTGCCAGCAGCTCTCCGACAGGTAGGGGAGAGCAGTACTTC
TRBV18	.	TRBJ2-2	TRBD2	CASSPSGRRSGELFF	TGTGCCAGCTCACCGAGCGGGAGAAGGAGCGGGGAGCTGTTTTTT
TRBV27	.	TRBJ2-1	.	CASSGLSYNEQFF	TGTGCCAGCAGCGGTTTATCCTACAATGAGCAGTTCTTC
TRBV30	once	TRBJ2-7	TRBD1	CAWSVIGGWDKRRDEQYF	TGTGCCTGGAGTGTAATAGGGGGCTGGGACAAAAGGCGGGACGAGCAGTACTTC
TRBV5-4	.	TRBJ1-2	.	CASSSGPSIYTF	TGTGCCAGCAGTTCCGGGCCAAGCATCTACACCTTC
TRBV6-4	.	TRBJ2-7	.	CASSDSSLNEQYF	TGTGCCAGCAGTGACTCGAGTCTCAACGAGCAGTACTTC
TRBV18	once	TRBJ1-4	.	CASSPPSGTLGRKLFF	TGTGCCAGCTCACCACCTTCCGGGACATTAGGGAGAAAACTGTTTTTT
TRBV4-1	.	TRBJ1-2	.	CASSQAPAGPNYGYTF	TGCGCCAGCAGCCAAGCCCCGGCAGGCCCGAACTATGGCTACACCTTC
TRBV23-1	few	TRBJ1-5	.	CASSQWTDSNQPQHF	TGCGCCAGCAGTCAATGGACAGATAGCAATCAGCCCCAGCATTTT
TRBV20-1	.	TRBJ2-4	.	CSASRGAAKNIQYF	TGCAGTGCTAGTCGGGGAGCGGCCAAAAACATTCAGTACTTC
TRBV6-5	.	TRBJ1-2	.	CASGGLAGDSYTF	TGTGCCTCTGGCGGTCTGGCGGGGGATAGCTACACCTTC
TRBV7-2	.	TRBJ2-7	.	CASSLDGTLYEQYF	TGTGCCAGCAGCTTAGATGGGACCCTCTACGAGCAGTACTTC
TRBV13	.	TRBJ2-7	TRBD2	CASSLGGTEQYF	TGTGCCAGCAGCTTGGGAGGGACCGAGCAGTACTTC
TRBV19	once	TRBJ1-4	.	CASSAPGHGSGEKLFF	TGTGCCAGTAGTGCTCCGGGACACGGGAGCGGTGAAAAACTGTTTTTT
TRBV27	once	TRBJ1-1	.	CASGNRRGTEAFF	TGTGCCAGCGGAAATCGACGGGGGACTGAAGCTTTCTTT
TRBV5-1	.	TRBJ1-2	.	CASSLVGPTGRGYTF	TGCGCCAGCAGCTTGGTTGGCCCTACAGGGCGTGGCTACACCTTC
TRBV27	.	TRBJ2-2	.	CASSTGSGELFF	TGTGCCAGCAGCACAGGGTCCGGGGAGCTGTTTTTT
TRBV5-1	.	TRBJ1-1	.	CASSGTWDTEAFF	TGCGCCAGCAGCGGTACATGGGACACTGAAGCTTTCTTT
TRBV6-5	.	TRBJ1-4	TRBD1	CASSYVKGADNEKLFF	TGTGCCAGCAGTTATGTCAAGGGGGCGGATAATGAAAAACTGTTTTTT
TRBV28	.	TRBJ1-1	.	CASSLRREAFF	TGTGCCAGCAGTTTAAGGAGAGAAGCTTTCTTT
TRBV6-5	.	TRBJ1-2	.	CASNRQALEYGYTF	TGTGCCAGCAACAGACAGGCACTGGAATATGGCTACACCTTC
TRBV11-2	.	TRBJ2-1	.	CASSQIGLVYEQFF	TGTGCCAGCAGTCAAATAGGTCTCGTGTACGAGCAGTTCTTC
TRBV19	.	TRBJ2-1	.	CASSIGVAGPAGMYNEQFF	TGTGCCAGTAGTATCGGGGTAGCAGGACCTGCGGGGATGTACAATGAGCAGTTCTTC
TRBV7-9	.	TRBJ2-3	TRBD2	CASRLAGSTDTQYF	TGTGCCAGCAGACTAGCGGGTAGCACAGATACGCAGTATTTT
TRBV27	.	TRBJ1-2	.	CASSRSLRGGYGYTF	TGTGCCAGCAGTCGATCACTCAGGGGTGGGTATGGCTACACCTTC
TRBV2	.	TRBJ1-2	.	CASSEDPPRGYTF	TGTGCCAGCAGTGAAGACCCGCCGCGGGGCTACACCTTC
TRBV30	.	TRBJ2-7	TRBD2	CAWGRRGEEQYF	TGTGCCTGGGGGAGACGGGGGGAGGAGCAGTACTTC
TRBV11-3	.	TRBJ2-1	.	CASSQGQTLSYNEQFF	TGTGCCAGCAGCCAGGGACAAACCCTGTCCTACAATGAGCAGTTCTTC
TRBV7-6	.	TRBJ1-1	.	CASSLGPAQGPWGTEAFF	TGTGCCAGCAGCTTAGGCCCGGCACAGGGCCCTTGGGGTACTGAAGCTTTCTTT
TRBV28	.	TRBJ2-1	TRBD2	CASSPWGGAPSEQFF	TGTGCCAGCAGCCCCTGGGGGGGAGCTCCTTCCGAGCAGTTCTTC
TRBV2	.	TRBJ2-7	TRBD2	CAGSTSGRNYEQYF	TGTGCCGGATCGACGAGCGGGAGGAACTACGAGCAGTACTTC
TRBV10-3	.	TRBJ2-1	TRBD1	CAIGNDRVTYNEQFF	TGTGCCATCGGCAATGACAGGGTTACCTACAATGAGCAGTTCTTC
TRBV7-9	.	TRBJ2-7	.	CASSSLKASYHEQYF	TGTGCCAGCAGCTCCTTGAAGGCCAGTTACCACGAGCAGTACTTC
TRBV7-6	.	TRBJ1-4	.	CASTPLATNEKLFF	TGTGCCAGCACCCCGTTGGCAACTAATGAAAAACTGTTTTTT
TRBV28	.	TRBJ1-1	.	CASSTEAGAEAFF	TGTGCCAGCAGTACCGAGGCTGGCGCTGAAGCTTTCTTT
TRBV3-1/TRBV3-2	.	TRBJ2-1	TRBD2	CASSQGGVSPYNEQFF	TGTGCCAGCAGCCAGGGGGGGGTTAGCCCCTACAATGAGCAGTTCTTC
TRBV7-8	.	TRBJ2-7	.	CASNVGVIHEQYF	TGTGCCAGCAATGTAGGAGTAATCCACGAGCAGTACTTC
TRBV5-4	.	TRBJ1-1	.	CASRRQKGVGAEAFF	TGTGCCAGCAGGCGACAAAAGGGGGTTGGCGCTGAAGCTTTCTTT
TRBV6-5	.	TRBJ1-2	.	CASSYSSRDGYTF	TGTGCCAGCAGTTACTCGAGTAGGGATGGCTACACCTTC
TRBV7-2	.	TRBJ1-2	.	CASSAKGVGGGYTF	TGTGCCAGCAGCGCGAAAGGGGTAGGTGGAGGCTACACCTTC
TRBV5-4	.	TRBJ2-3	.	CASSLGGGQAGDTQYF	TGTGCCAGCAGCCTGGGGGGAGGCCAAGCAGGAGATACGCAGTATTTT
TRBV28	.	TRBJ1-2	.	CASSQVAGYTF	TGTGCCAGCAGTCAGGTCGCAGGCTACACCTTC